Listed here are 20 T cell receptor beta chains from one sample, sequenced in a study of Ad26.COV2.S vaccination and SARS-CoV-2 variants (dated by TCRdb to the early 2020s). Receptor libraries were prepared by the immunoSEQ multiplex PCR assay. The source is immuneACCESS, and TCRdb retained only in-frame sequences with V and J called. Part of the clones is not carried over; for the studies checked, unresolved V genes explain less than half of this, and the remainder is unexplained. The sample table lists about 400,000 clones, approximately 90% of them with a count of one. Of the sample, under 2% is held by the ten largest clones. What this sample's treatment or condition label stands for: some 19 received Ad26.COV2.S at low or high dose, single or two shots; several received placebo; per-sample allocation not given. For vaccine and placebo recipients, the sequenced repertoires came from samples collected on day 63 after the first injection.

Sequences were derived from peripheral blood, sampled in a trial of Ad26.COV2.S vaccine versus placebo. Every receptor here comes from a person aged 18 to 65 who received the Ad26.COV2.S COVID-19 vaccine or a placebo.

V is TRBV7-2 and J is TRBJ2-1; possible D gene TRBD1, 6 bases. The ends were cut back, 2 bases at V and 3 bases at J, with 14 bases in the middle. CDR1 SGHTA and CDR2 FQGNSA come from the germline V gene. The CDR3 is 16 amino acids. The CDR3 coding sequence is TGTGCCAGCAGCTTAAGGGGGTCGTCCTTCTACAATGAGCAGTTCTTC. It codes for CASSLRGSSFYNEQFF.

The J gene is TRBJ2-5, the V gene TRBV7-8; D is uncertain. CDR3 length: 15 residues. Trimming left V 1 base short and J 5 bases short, with 14 bases between. Germline V gene lookup returns CDR1 SGHVS and CDR2 FQNEAQ. The CDR3 DNA sequence: TGTGCCAGCAGCTTAGATGACGGCAGAAGGGAGACCCAGTACTTC. This encodes CASSLDDGRRETQYF.

V usage is TRBV9 and J usage is TRBJ2-3, with unresolved D. This CDR3 region has 16 residues. V dropped 0 bases and J dropped 1 base, with 12 bases sitting between them. Germline V gives CDR1 SGDLS, CDR2 YYNGEE. The DNA for the CDR3 is TGTGCCAGCAGCGTAGGTGGGTATGGAGGCACAGATACGCAGTATTTT. The encoded protein is CASSVGGYGGTDTQYF.

The chain employs TRBV5-1 and TRBJ2-2; 8 bases are shared with TRBD1. CDR3 length equals 15 residues. V was clipped by 5 bases and J by 5 bases; unmatched bases: 8. Germline lookup yields CDR1 SGHRS and CDR2 YFSETQ. CDR3 protein: CASSVDRGWTGELFF. Here the CDR3 DNA reads TGCGCCAGCAGTGTAGACAGGGGTTGGACCGGGGAGCTGTTTTTT.

The rearrangement joins TRBV19 to TRBJ2-7; 7 positions agree with TRBD2. V lost 4 bases, J lost 3 bases, and 3 bases stayed unmatched. The V gene's germline CDR1 is LNHDA and CDR2 SQIVND (reference sequence). The CDR3 is made up of 13 amino acids. The CDR3 loop reads CASSNGEGYEQYF. CDR3 nucleotide sequence: TGTGCCAGTAGTAACGGGGAGGGCTACGAGCAGTACTTC.

The rearrangement uses TRBV25-1 and TRBJ2-1, with no clear D. The V end was cut by 5 bases, the J end by 8 bases, with 10 bases between. CDR1 and CDR2 (germline): MGHDK, SYGVNS. The CDR3 is 12 amino acids. The CDR3 reads CASSRLVHEQFF. DNA for the CDR3: TGTGCCAGCAGTAGGCTGGTACATGAGCAGTTCTTC.

CDR3 amino acids: CAIRAGTVSYEQYF. For the CDR3, the DNA is TGTGCCATCAGGGCAGGGACGGTCTCCTACGAGCAGTACTTC. This sequence joins TRBV10-3 and TRBJ2-7, with D possibly being TRBD1 or TRBD2 (5 bases each). The CDR3 consists of 14 residues. Germline lookup yields CDR1 ENHRY and CDR2 SYGVKD. With 6 bases removed from V and 0 bases from J, the gap between germline ends came to 12 bases.

This rearrangement joins TRBV5-6 to TRBJ1-5; TRBD1 agrees at 7 bases. Germline V gene sequence: CDR1 SGHDT, CDR2 YYEEEE. With V trimmed by 2 bases and J by 1 base, 3 bases remained unmatched. The CDR3 length is 15 residues. The CDR3: CASSLEGASNQPQHF. Here the CDR3 DNA reads TGTGCCAGCAGCTTAGAGGGGGCAAGCAATCAGCCCCAGCATTTT.

This clone was seen just once. J is TRBJ2-1 and V is TRBV13; the D gene is possibly TRBD1 (6 bases). CDR1 and CDR2 (germline): PRHDT, FYEKMQ (reference sequence). V lost 5 bases, J lost 5 bases, and 13 bases lay in between. The CDR3 totals 14 residues. The CDR3 coding sequence is TGTGCCAGCAGCCCAACAGGGATCAACAATGAGCAGTTCTTC. Its protein is CASSPTGINNEQFF.

This clone was counted between two and nine times. The chain combines TRBV14 with TRBJ2-2; 8 bases fit TRBD2. The V gene end was trimmed by 8 bases and the J gene end by 7 bases; junction bases not matched to a gene: 9. This CDR3 contains 14 residues. Germline V gene data show CDR1 as SGHDN and CDR2 as FVKESK. The CDR3 loop is CASGREGRNGELFF. DNA of the CDR3: TGTGCCAGCGGCCGGGAGGGCCGTAACGGGGAGCTGTTTTTT.

The chain joins TRBV10-3 to TRBJ2-7; 10 bases align to TRBD2. Germline CDR1 ENHRY, CDR2 SYGVKD. After removal of 6 bases from V and 3 bases from J, the junction contained 5 bases not matched to a gene. The CDR3 has 14 residues. The CDR3 sequence: CAIRRTSGIYEQYF. In nucleotides, the CDR3 is TGTGCCATCAGGAGGACTAGCGGCATCTACGAGCAGTACTTC.

This chain links TRBV28 with TRBJ1-2, with D uncertain. Germline-derived CDR1 and CDR2 are MDHEN and SYDVKM. V was shortened by 5 bases and J by 3 bases, with 13 bases between the two germline ends. The CDR3 totals 14 residues. This chain's CDR3 is CASSALGLDYGYTF. The CDR3 DNA follows: TGTGCCAGCAGTGCCTTAGGTCTCGACTATGGCTACACCTTC.

The chain carries TRBV6-5 and TRBJ2-1; possibly TRBD1 for D (6 bases). The CDR3 has 16 amino acids. Germline CDR1 and CDR2: MNHEY and SVGAGI. The V gene lost 0 bases and the J gene lost 5 bases, with 14 bases spanning the gap. For the CDR3, the DNA is TGTGCCAGCAGTTACTCTCAGGGGTGGATGGACAATGAGCAGTTCTTC. Residues: CASSYSQGWMDNEQFF.

J is TRBJ2-3 and V is TRBV3-1 (or the pseudogene TRBV3-2); a weak D match, TRBD1 (5 bases). The CDR3 sequence is 14 residues long. The germline CDR1 and CDR2 sequences are LGHDT and YNNKEL (reference sequence). The germline V and J ends were trimmed by 0 bases and 7 bases, with 11 bases remaining between them. CDR3 nucleotide sequence: TGTGCCAGCAGCCAAGATCAGGGCCTTCATACGCAGTATTTT. Amino acids: CASSQDQGLHTQYF.

The rearrangement joins TRBV2 to TRBJ1-4; D gene unclear. V gave up 3 bases and J gave up 13 bases, with 9 bases separating them. The CDR3 is made up of 11 amino acids. Germline assignment: CDR1 SNHLY and CDR2 FYNNEI. The CDR3 DNA follows: TGTGCCAGCAGTGATAAGGTGGGACTGTTTTTT. Protein sequence: CASSDKVGLFF.

The chain uses TRBV4-1 and TRBJ1-3; no clear D. The CDR3 extends over 18 amino acids. Trimming pared 0 bases from V and 2 bases from J, leaving 17 bases between. Germline CDR1 MGHRA, CDR2 YSYEKL. CDR3 residues: CASSQDLGGTPTGNTIYF. The CDR3 nucleotides are TGCGCCAGCAGCCAAGATCTCGGTGGAACCCCTACTGGAAACACCATATATTTT.

This chain joins TRBV9 and TRBJ2-7; 11 bases match TRBD2. CDR1 SGDLS and CDR2 YYNGEE come from the germline V gene. The V gene end was trimmed by 0 bases and the J gene end by 6 bases; junction bases not matched to a gene: 5. This CDR3 has 15 residues. CDR3 in amino acids: CASSVVSGRALEQYF. In DNA, the CDR3 is TGTGCCAGCAGCGTAGTTAGCGGGAGGGCTCTCGAGCAGTACTTC.

This clone has just one count. Other nucleotide sequences from this sample produce the same CDR3. The rearrangement links TRBV3-1 (or the pseudogene TRBV3-2) to TRBJ1-1; no definite D call. Germline V gene sequence: CDR1 LGHDT, CDR2 YNNKEL (reference sequence). Trimming cost V 1 base and J 0 bases, with 6 bases left between them. This CDR3 region has 14 residues. The CDR3, as DNA: TGTGCCAGCAGCCAAGGGGGAATGAACACTGAAGCTTTCTTT. Translated, it gives CASSQGGMNTEAFF.

The chain is built from TRBV11-3 and TRBJ2-1, with TRBD2 identical over 8 bases. This CDR3 is 15 amino acids long. After removal of 5 bases from V and 8 bases from J, the junction contained 11 bases not matched to a gene. Germline CDR1 SGHNT, CDR2 YENEEA. Written as DNA, the CDR3 is TGTGCCAGCAGCCCGGAGGGACTAGATAGAGATGAGCAGTTCTTC. Its translation: CASSPEGLDRDEQFF.

The J gene is TRBJ2-3, the V gene TRBV10-2; TRBD1 is a possible D gene (5 bases). Germline CDR1 reads WSHSY; CDR2 reads SAAADI. The CDR3 is 14 amino acids. The germline V and J ends were trimmed by 4 bases and 0 bases, with 8 bases remaining between them. This CDR3 is CASSGGHSTDTQYF. In DNA, the CDR3 is TGCGCCAGCAGTGGTGGACATAGCACAGATACGCAGTATTTT.